Listed below are T cell receptor beta chains from one sample, sequenced in a study of PD-1 blockade in classical Hodgkin lymphoma. Measured with immunoSEQ multiplex PCR; TCRdb has only the in-frame clones, and not every one. In the table there are fewer than 65,000 clones, 75% to 90% of which are singletons. This sample comprised peripheral blood mononuclear cells (PBMCs), obtained at baseline. These receptors were taken from a human donor with classical Hodgkin lymphoma. CDR3s include the opening cysteine and the closing phenylalanine or tryptophan. Fields, in order: J gene, D gene, clone size, V gene, CDR3 protein, CDR3 DNA. The D gene is left open where the match is weak. Size is omitted from some rows. Given values are once, few, many or a class for expanded clones.

TRBJ2-1,.,.,TRBV10-3,CAISVYREMFNAEQFF,TGTGCCATCAGTGTCTACAGGGAAATGTTTAACGCTGAGCAGTTCTTC
TRBJ2-2,TRBD1,.,TRBV25-1,CASSDYPGTGIGELFF,TGTGCCAGCAGTGATTACCCCGGGACAGGGATCGGGGAGCTGTTTTTT
TRBJ1-4,.,.,TRBV4-1,CASSQVGRREKLFF,TGCGCCAGCAGCCAAGTTGGGAGGAGAGAAAAACTGTTTTTT
TRBJ2-3,TRBD2,.,TRBV27,CASSRTSGGPTDTQYF,TGTGCCAGCAGTCGGACTAGCGGGGGGCCCACAGATACGCAGTATTTT
TRBJ2-1,.,.,TRBV7-3,CASSYGADNEQFF,TGTGCCAGCAGCTACGGAGCAGACAATGAGCAGTTCTTC
TRBJ2-1,TRBD1,.,TRBV6-1,CASSVDRGLGEQFF,TGTGCCAGCAGTGTGGACAGGGGGCTAGGTGAGCAGTTCTTC
TRBJ2-7,.,.,TRBV15,CATSRDWGGNNYEQYF,TGTGCCACCAGCAGAGATTGGGGCGGGAATAACTACGAGCAGTACTTC
TRBJ2-4,.,.,TRBV4-1,CASSQDEGNIQYF,TGCGCCAGCAGCCAAGACGAGGGAAACATTCAGTACTTC
TRBJ1-1,TRBD1,.,TRBV10-2,CATSTGGEAFF,TGCGCCACTTCGACAGGGGGTGAAGCTTTCTTT
TRBJ2-4,.,.,TRBV2,CASSEAVGAKNIQYF,TGTGCCAGCAGTGAAGCTGTGGGGGCCAAAAACATTCAGTACTTC
TRBJ2-7,TRBD1,.,TRBV27,CASSRTGQGHSYEQYF,TGTGCCAGCAGCCGTACGGGACAGGGTCACTCCTACGAGCAGTACTTC
TRBJ2-7,.,.,TRBV5-6,CASRILDGRSYEQYF,TGTGCCAGCAGGATCCTGGACGGACGATCCTACGAGCAGTACTTC
TRBJ2-1,.,.,TRBV6-4,CASKGGIDNEQFF,TGTGCCAGCAAAGGCGGGATTGACAATGAGCAGTTCTTC
TRBJ1-6,.,.,TRBV6-5,CASSRGIGSPLHF,TGTGCCAGCAGCAGGGGAATAGGTTCACCCCTCCACTTT
TRBJ2-1,TRBD2,few,TRBV6-5,CAAGGGEQFF,TGTGCCGCGGGCGGGGGGGAGCAGTTCTTC
TRBJ1-2,.,.,TRBV5-1,CASSLGDSTNYGYTF,TGCGCCAGCAGCTTGGGCGACAGTACTAACTATGGCTACACCTTC
TRBJ2-5,.,once,TRBV27,CASSPLEGGAYQETQYF,TGTGCCAGCAGCCCCCTTGAGGGGGGCGCGTACCAAGAGACCCAGTACTTC
TRBJ1-2,.,.,TRBV19,CASSIRGGIEGKDYGYTF,TGTGCCAGTAGCATCCGTGGGGGGATTGAGGGGAAGGACTATGGCTACACCTTC
TRBJ1-1,TRBD1,.,TRBV7-9,CASNPGGIEAFF,TGTGCCAGCAATCCAGGGGGTATTGAAGCTTTCTTT
TRBJ2-5,.,.,TRBV18,CASSPSSGWETQYF,TGTGCCAGCTCACCATCTTCGGGATGGGAGACCCAGTACTTC
TRBJ1-1,.,.,TRBV25-1,CASSVLQGNTEAFF,TGTGCCAGCAGTGTACTACAGGGTAACACTGAAGCTTTCTTT
TRBJ2-7,.,.,TRBV6-5,CASRPDSPRTYEQYF,TGTGCCAGCAGGCCGGACTCCCCCAGAACGTACGAGCAGTACTTC
TRBJ2-7,.,.,TRBV5-1,CASSPPGGSYEQYF,TGCGCCAGCAGCCCCCCTGGGGGGTCCTACGAGCAGTACTTC
TRBJ1-2,TRBD1,.,TRBV30,CAWDITGAGGYTF,TGTGCCTGGGATATAACAGGGGCTGGTGGCTACACCTTC
TRBJ2-3,.,.,TRBV5-4,CASSPTGPSTDTQYF,TGTGCCAGCAGCCCCACGGGCCCTAGCACAGATACGCAGTATTTT
TRBJ1-5,.,few,TRBV30,CAWSVRGHGDQPQHF,TGTGCCTGGAGTGTACGTGGACACGGTGATCAGCCCCAGCATTTT
TRBJ2-5,TRBD2,.,TRBV18,CASSQQGGGDQETQYF,TGTGCCAGCTCCCAGCAAGGCGGGGGGGACCAAGAGACCCAGTACTTC
TRBJ2-7,.,.,TRBV23-1,CASSQEQQDQVDEQYF,TGCGCCAGCAGTCAGGAGCAACAGGACCAAGTTGACGAGCAGTACTTC
TRBJ2-1,TRBD1,.,TRBV6-6,CASSYRDRGREQFF,TGTGCCAGCAGTTACCGGGACAGGGGGCGAGAGCAGTTCTTC
TRBJ2-7,.,.,TRBV5-4,CASSTPGSGEQYF,TGTGCCAGCAGCACCCCAGGGTCGGGCGAGCAGTACTTC
TRBJ1-5,.,.,TRBV18,CASSPEGNQPQHF,TGTGCCAGCTCACCGGAGGGGAATCAGCCCCAGCATTTT
TRBJ2-1,.,few,TRBV6-6,CASSYSDYNEQFF,TGTGCCAGCAGTTATTCCGACTACAATGAGCAGTTCTTC
TRBJ2-6,.,.,TRBV5-1,CASSLGLLSGANVLTF,TGCGCCAGCAGCCTAGGACTCCTCTCTGGGGCCAACGTCCTGACTTTC
TRBJ1-2,.,few,TRBV7-2,CASSPRSDDYTF,TGTGCCAGCAGCCCCCGCAGCGATGACTACACCTTC
TRBJ1-6,.,.,TRBV4-1,CASSPWPGHLNSPLHF,TGCGCCAGCAGCCCATGGCCGGGTCATCTAAATTCACCCCTCCACTTT
TRBJ1-1,.,.,TRBV25-1,CASSADRNTEAFF,TGTGCCAGCAGCGCTGACAGGAATACTGAAGCTTTCTTT
TRBJ1-2,.,.,TRBV10-1,CASSEDLTYGYTF,TGCGCCAGCAGTGAGGACCTAACCTATGGCTACACCTTC
TRBJ1-5,TRBD1,.,TRBV27,CASRLTGGADQPQHF,TGTGCCAGCAGACTCACAGGGGGCGCTGACCAGCCCCAGCATTTT
TRBJ2-1,TRBD2,.,TRBV5-4,CASSDWTSGGHEQFF,TGTGCCAGCAGCGACTGGACTAGCGGGGGGCATGAGCAGTTCTTC
TRBJ2-5,.,.,TRBV30,CAWSVGETQYF,TGTGCCTGGAGTGTGGGTGAGACCCAGTACTTC
TRBJ1-5,.,.,TRBV19,CASSIENAGPQHF,TGTGCCAGTAGTATAGAAAACGCGGGGCCCCAGCATTTT
TRBJ2-7,.,.,TRBV5-4,CASSQDLEQYF,TGTGCCAGCAGCCAGGATCTCGAGCAGTACTTC
TRBJ2-2,TRBD1,.,TRBV30,CAWNRQGEGELFF,TGTGCCTGGAACAGACAGGGGGAAGGGGAGCTGTTTTTT
TRBJ2-7,.,.,TRBV21-1,CASSKSRRIPYEQYF,TGTGCCAGCAGCAAATCCAGGCGGATTCCCTACGAGCAGTACTTC
TRBJ1-1,TRBD1,once,TRBV7-8,CASSLAIGQATMNTEAFF,TGTGCCAGCAGCTTAGCAATAGGACAGGCCACGATGAACACTGAAGCTTTCTTT
TRBJ1-1,.,few,TRBV20-1,CSARAVTEAFF,TGCAGTGCTAGAGCAGTCACTGAAGCTTTCTTT
TRBJ1-6,.,few,TRBV30,CAWSLVRPPLHF,TGTGCCTGGAGTCTCGTACGGCCACCCCTCCACTTT
TRBJ2-7,.,once,TRBV5-1,CASSLVLSSEQYF,TGCGCCAGCAGCTTGGTCCTGTCTAGCGAGCAGTACTTC
TRBJ2-7,.,once,TRBV5-5,CASRIDYEQYF,TGTGCCAGCAGAATCGACTACGAGCAGTACTTC
TRBJ1-5,.,few,TRBV4-1,CASSRHIRNQPQHF,TGCGCCAGCAGCCGTCACATTCGCAATCAGCCCCAGCATTTT
TRBJ2-7,.,.,TRBV2,CAILGSNSYEQYF,TGTGCCATTCTCGGGAGTAATTCCTACGAGCAGTACTTC
TRBJ2-5,.,.,TRBV27,CASSRTKSLSGTQYF,TGTGCCAGCAGTCGAACAAAGAGCCTATCCGGGACCCAGTACTTC
TRBJ1-2,.,once,TRBV9,CASSVVDLVAGGYTF,TGTGCCAGCAGCGTAGTGGACTTGGTCGCCGGAGGCTACACCTTC
TRBJ2-1,TRBD2,.,TRBV29-1,CSVYSGGISWSGYNEQFF,TGCAGCGTTTATAGCGGGGGGATTAGTTGGTCGGGTTACAATGAGCAGTTCTTC
TRBJ1-2,TRBD1,.,TRBV6-6,CASSTGANNYGYTF,TGTGCCAGCAGTACAGGGGCCAATAACTATGGCTACACCTTC
TRBJ2-7,.,once,TRBV25-1,CASSHLGRGSSYEQYF,TGTGCCAGCAGCCATCTTGGAAGGGGTAGCTCCTACGAGCAGTACTTC